The following is a TCR beta chain sequence with its context. The source of the sample is a study of T cell responses to AZD1222 COVID-19 vaccine. V shed 2 bases and J shed 7 bases, with 11 bases lying between them. There are 13 residues in the CDR3. TCRdb's table, derived via immunoSEQ multiplex PCR, lists solely in-frame clones and lacks some. Of tens of thousands of clones listed, about nine tenths are singletons. The genes are TRBV12-3 or TRBV12-4 and TRBJ1-2; D call uncertain. The TCR comes from an adult in good health. The input for sequencing was peripheral blood, taken on day 0 of AZD1222 vaccination. The CDR3 is CASSLTERVGYTF. In DNA form, the CDR3 reads TGTGCCAGCAGTTTAACGGAACGGGTTGGCTACACCTTC.